This T cell receptor beta chain was documented in a study of shared clonotypes between healthy human individuals (dated by TCRdb to about 2020). Looking at the study overall: A couple of women and a few men aged 18 to 49 years were included in the cohort. Leukapheresis yielded between about 0.94 and 10 billion PBMCs per donor. To increase sequencing depth and limit assay-specific biases, TCR repertoire library preparation and sequencing were carried out by different laboratories using diverse techniques. To estimate repertoire size and how much clonotype sharing occurs between individuals, the study deeply sequenced the blood TCR repertoires of about 5 healthy adults. For each donor, CD4 naive and CD4 memory were each given three plates, CD8 naive was given two plates, and CD8 memory was given one plate.

The germline V gene (reference sequence) specifies LNHDA as CDR1 and SQIVND as CDR2. The CDR3, cysteine through phenylalanine, is 15 amino acids long. The sequence is cut down to CDR3 DNA, 45 bases in frame from base 1. Trimming removed 3 bases from V and 4 bases from J, leaving 12 bases between the germline ends. A word on this clone: This clone's antigen is unknown. The input lacks base qualities; no much larger clone sits a single base away.

Broader findings and caveats from the paper: Rarefaction of sorted-subset datasets indicated incomplete sequencing despite the large sequencing depth. Because the study included a small number of donors, the genetic and exposure-history diversity represented was limited. Around 5% of naive CD4, 3.5% of naive CD8, roughly 2.4% of memory CD4, and 0.4% of memory CD8 clonotypes were shared across several donors. Compared with non-shared clonotypes, clonotypes shared by all four sorted-subset donors had higher generation probabilities. Only blood was sampled, and tissue TCR repertoires likely differ from those in blood. Naive subsets generally had larger estimated clonotype richness than memory subsets. Pairwise subsampling indicated that sequencing depth was expected to affect the degree of clonotype sharing among donors.

The donors were healthy, HIV-negative adults who had no recently reported acute infections or vaccinations. Every donor was a Caucasian adult living in Nashville, Tennessee, USA. CD4+ T cells were enriched through magnetic negative selection, after which naive cells were positively selected on CD45RA and the remaining negative fraction served as the memory subset. After blood collection by leukapheresis, PBMCs were isolated using Ficoll-Histopaque density gradient centrifugation and then cryopreserved in the vapor phase of liquid nitrogen. Analytical flow cytometry was used to check the purity and quantity of every magnetically sorted T cell population. Each sorted fraction had its genomic DNA isolated and then quantified by UV absorbance on a Nanodrop 2000c. Using the deep immunoSEQ assay, multiplex PCR amplified TCR CDR3 regions from genomic DNA. Genomic DNA extracted from each cell subset was distributed evenly over all wells of several immunoSEQ 96-well plates, and each plate served as one replicate. For sorted subsets, roughly 0.2 ug genomic DNA, equal to tens of thousands of T cell genomes, was loaded into each replicate PCR. The purified libraries were quantified using a Qubit 3.0 fluorometer, sized with a Bioanalyzer 2100, and then quantified again using the KAPA Library Quantification kit. Every immunoSEQ 96-well plate was sequenced on a separate single-read 150-cycle Illumina NextSeq 550 flow cell. The original methods were these. The immunoSEQ output contained only junctional sequences without quality scores, so filtering could not match that applied to full-length reads. To assign V/J genes and CDR3, sequences were annotated against IMGT germline references using PyIR, a Python wrapper for IgBLAST v1.9. Any read was removed if the V/J assignment was weak (E-value above 1e-6), the CDR3 was missing, or the read contained stop codons, out-of-frame junctions, or ambiguous translated residues. A V3J clonotype was defined by an identical inferred V gene, J gene, and CDR3 amino acid sequence. Percentage overlap between repertoires was calculated by dividing the number of shared unique clonotypes by the size of the smaller repertoire. RTK rarefaction, the Chao1 estimator, and Recon v2.1 estimates of unobserved clonotypes were used to assess repertoire richness. For all TCRbeta clonotypes obtained by the gDNA method from a few donors, generation probabilities were computed with OLGA. Drawn from immuneACCESS, this table holds only the in-frame rearrangements with V and J called that TCRdb kept. Clones are partly lost; checked studies trace under half to an unresolved V gene and leave the rest unexplained. That table gives V, J and clone size, and the DNA gave D and trimming. A total of some 2,000,000 clones appear in this sample, 90% to 97% of them only once. The ten largest clones add up to approximately 0.13% of the sample.

This clonotype was sampled from a man aged 18 to 29 in good health. Sequences were obtained from naive CD4+ T cells sorted from blood. According to the study, the label for this sample's cell subset or site signals: CD45RA+ positively selected. This chain joins TRBV19 to TRBJ2-2; tentative D gene TRBD2, with 5 bases matching. CDR3 protein: CASSIGDRVTGELFF. The sequenced DNA: TGTGCCAGTAGTATCGGGGATCGAGTCACCGGGGAGCTGTTTTTT.